The entry below gives a single TCR beta chain sequence along with its context. The antigen remains unidentified. From the 5' RACE reads, TCRdb lists one entry per CDR3 protein and no DNA. In all, the sample yields 160,000 or so distinct CDR3 sequences. The sample originates from a study of monozygotic twins with inflammatory bowel disease. Overall study findings and caveats: The inverse Simpson measure of TCRbeta diversity was lower in IBD patients than in healthy co-twins.

This CDR3 spans 16 amino acids. Germline V gene sequence: CDR1 MNHEY, CDR2 SMNVEV (reference sequence). J is TRBJ1-5 and V is TRBV27; absent DNA, TCRdb's TRBD1 call cannot be checked. The sequenced sample was blood. The TCR sequence derives from a human donor with ulcerative colitis or Crohn's disease, or a healthy co-twin of an affected twin (not recorded which). The CDR3 sequence is CASSLYTRSGAQPQHF.